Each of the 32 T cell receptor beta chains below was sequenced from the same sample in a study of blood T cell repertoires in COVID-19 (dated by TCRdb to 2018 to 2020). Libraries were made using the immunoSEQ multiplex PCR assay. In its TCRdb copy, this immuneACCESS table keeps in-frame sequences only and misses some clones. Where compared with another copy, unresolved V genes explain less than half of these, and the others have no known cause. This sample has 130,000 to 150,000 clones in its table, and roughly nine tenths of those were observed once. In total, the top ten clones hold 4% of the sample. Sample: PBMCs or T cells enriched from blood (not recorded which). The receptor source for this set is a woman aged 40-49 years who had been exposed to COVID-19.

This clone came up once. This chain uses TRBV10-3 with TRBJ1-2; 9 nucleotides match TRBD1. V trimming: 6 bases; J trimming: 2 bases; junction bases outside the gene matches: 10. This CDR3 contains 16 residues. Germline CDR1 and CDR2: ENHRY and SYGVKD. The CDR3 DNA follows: TGTGCCATCAGACGCCAGACAGGGGGACAAAACTATGGCTACACCTTC. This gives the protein CAIRRQTGGQNYGYTF.

The chain's CDR3 is CASSQAMLDTQYF. The CDR3 nucleotides are TGTGCCAGCAGCCAAGCTATGCTCGATACGCAGTATTTT. The chain couples TRBV14 to TRBJ2-3; D ambiguous. Trimming removed 1 base at V and 6 bases at J, with 8 bases between. CDR1 and CDR2 from the germline V gene are SGHDN and FVKESK. The CDR3 spans 13 residues.

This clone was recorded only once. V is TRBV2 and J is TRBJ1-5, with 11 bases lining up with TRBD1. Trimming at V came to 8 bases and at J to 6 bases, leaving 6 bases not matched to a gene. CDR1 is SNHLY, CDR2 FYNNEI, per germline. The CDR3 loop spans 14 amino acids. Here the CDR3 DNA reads TGTGCCAGCGCCGGACAGGGGGCAAGTCAGCCCCAGCATTTT. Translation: CASAGQGASQPQHF.

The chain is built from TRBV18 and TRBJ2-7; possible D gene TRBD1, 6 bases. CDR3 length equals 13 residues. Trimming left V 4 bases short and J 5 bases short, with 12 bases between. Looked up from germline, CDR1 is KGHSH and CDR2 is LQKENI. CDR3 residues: CASSQMAGDEQYF. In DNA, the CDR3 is TGTGCCAGCTCACAGATGGCAGGGGACGAGCAGTACTTC.

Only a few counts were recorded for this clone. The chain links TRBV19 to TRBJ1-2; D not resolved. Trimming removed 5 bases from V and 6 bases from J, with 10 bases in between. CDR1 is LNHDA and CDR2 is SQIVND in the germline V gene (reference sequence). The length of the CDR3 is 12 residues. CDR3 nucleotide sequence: TGTGCCAGTAGTCTGAGCGGGGATGGCTACACCTTC. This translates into CASSLSGDGYTF.

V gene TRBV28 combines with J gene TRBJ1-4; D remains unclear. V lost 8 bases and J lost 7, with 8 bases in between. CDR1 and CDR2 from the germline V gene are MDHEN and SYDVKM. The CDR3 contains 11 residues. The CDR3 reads CASRTGEKLFF. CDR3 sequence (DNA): TGTGCCAGCCGAACTGGTGAAAAACTGTTTTTT.

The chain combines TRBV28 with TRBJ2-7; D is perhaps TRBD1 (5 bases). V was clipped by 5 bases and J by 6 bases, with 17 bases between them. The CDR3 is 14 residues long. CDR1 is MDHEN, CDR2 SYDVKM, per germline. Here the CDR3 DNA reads TGTGCCAGCAGTCCTGGCCCAAGGGGATCCGAGCAGTACTTC. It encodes CASSPGPRGSEQYF.

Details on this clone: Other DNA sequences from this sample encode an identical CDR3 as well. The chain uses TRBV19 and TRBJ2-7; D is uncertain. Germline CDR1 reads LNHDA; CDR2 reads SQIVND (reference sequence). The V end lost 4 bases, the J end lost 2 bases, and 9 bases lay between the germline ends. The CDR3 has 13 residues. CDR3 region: CASSNGLAYEQYF. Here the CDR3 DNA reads TGTGCCAGTAGTAATGGGCTTGCCTACGAGCAGTACTTC.

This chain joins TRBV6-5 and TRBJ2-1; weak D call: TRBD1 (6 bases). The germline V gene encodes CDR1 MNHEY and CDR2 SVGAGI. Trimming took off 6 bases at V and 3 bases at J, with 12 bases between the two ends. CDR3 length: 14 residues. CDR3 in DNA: TGTGCCAGCAGCCAGGACAGCGTCTACAATGAGCAGTTCTTC. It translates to CASSQDSVYNEQFF.

The CDR3 DNA is TGCGCCAGCAGCCAAGGGGGCGCCTATGGCTACACCTTC. Residues: CASSQGGAYGYTF. The V call is TRBV4-3, the J call TRBJ1-2; weak D call: TRBD1 (5 bases). V gave up 1 base and J gave up 4 bases, with 7 bases separating them. Germline CDR1 and CDR2: LGHNA and YSLEER. The CDR3 runs 13 residues.

The CDR3 DNA reads as TGTGCCAGCAGTCTAAGCTGGGCAAGTCACACTGAAGCTTTCTTT. As protein: CASSLSWASHTEAFF. V gene TRBV5-5 combines with J gene TRBJ1-1; the D is unclear. The germline V gene encodes CDR1 SGHKS and CDR2 YYEKEE (reference sequence). The V end was cut by 5 bases, the J end by 3 bases, with 17 bases between. The CDR3 totals 15 residues.

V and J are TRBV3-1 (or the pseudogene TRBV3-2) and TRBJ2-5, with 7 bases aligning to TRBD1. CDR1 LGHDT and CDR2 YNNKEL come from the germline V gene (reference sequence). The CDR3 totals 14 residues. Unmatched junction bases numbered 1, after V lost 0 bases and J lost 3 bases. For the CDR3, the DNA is TGTGCCAGCAGCCAAGAAACAGGGGAAGAGACCCAGTACTTC. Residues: CASSQETGEETQYF.

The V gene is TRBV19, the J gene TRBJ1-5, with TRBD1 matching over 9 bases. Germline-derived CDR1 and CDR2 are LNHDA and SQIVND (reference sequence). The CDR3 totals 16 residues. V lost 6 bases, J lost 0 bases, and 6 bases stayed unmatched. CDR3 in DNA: TGTGCCAGTAGGAGGACAGGGGACCATAGCAATCAGCCCCAGCATTTT. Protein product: CASRRTGDHSNQPQHF. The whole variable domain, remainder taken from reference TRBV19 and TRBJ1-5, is DGGITQSPKYLFRKEGQNVTLSCEQNLNHDAMYWYRQDPGQGLRLIYYSQIVNDFQKGDIAEGYSVSREKKESFPLTVTSAQKNPTAFYLCASRRTGDHSNQPQHFGDGTRLSIL.

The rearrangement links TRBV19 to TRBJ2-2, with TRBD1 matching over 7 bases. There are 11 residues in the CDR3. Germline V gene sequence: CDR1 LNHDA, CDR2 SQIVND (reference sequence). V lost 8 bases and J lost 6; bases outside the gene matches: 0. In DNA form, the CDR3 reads TGTGCCAGTGGGACAGCCGGGGAGCTGTTTTTT. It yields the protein CASGTAGELFF.

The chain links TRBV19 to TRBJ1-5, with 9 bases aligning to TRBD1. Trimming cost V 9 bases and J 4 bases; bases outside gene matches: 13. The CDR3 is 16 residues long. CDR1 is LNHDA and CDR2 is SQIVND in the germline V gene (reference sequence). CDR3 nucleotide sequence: TGTGCCAGCCTGGGACAGGGATATGTTGATAATCAGCCCCAGCATTTT. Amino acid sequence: CASLGQGYVDNQPQHF.

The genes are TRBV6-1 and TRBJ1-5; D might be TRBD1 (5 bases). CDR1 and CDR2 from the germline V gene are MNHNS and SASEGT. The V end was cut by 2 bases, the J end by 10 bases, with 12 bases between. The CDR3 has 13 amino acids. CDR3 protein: CASSEREGIPQHF. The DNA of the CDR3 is TGTGCCAGCAGTGAAAGGGAGGGGATACCCCAGCATTTT.

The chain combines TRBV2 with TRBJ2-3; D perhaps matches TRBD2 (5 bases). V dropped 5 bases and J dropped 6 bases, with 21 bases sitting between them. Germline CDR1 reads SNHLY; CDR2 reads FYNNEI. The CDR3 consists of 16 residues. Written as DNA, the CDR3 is TGTGCCAGCAGTTCCTCCCAAGGGCGGGTGGGGGATACGCAGTATTTT. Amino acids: CASSSSQGRVGDTQYF.

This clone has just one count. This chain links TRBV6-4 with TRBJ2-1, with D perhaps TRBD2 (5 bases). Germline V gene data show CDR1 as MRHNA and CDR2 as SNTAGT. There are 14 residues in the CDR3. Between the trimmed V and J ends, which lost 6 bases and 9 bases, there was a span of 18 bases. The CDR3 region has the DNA TGTGCCAGCAGCCCCGACGAGCGGTGGGGTGAGCAGTTCTTC. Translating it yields CASSPDERWGEQFF.

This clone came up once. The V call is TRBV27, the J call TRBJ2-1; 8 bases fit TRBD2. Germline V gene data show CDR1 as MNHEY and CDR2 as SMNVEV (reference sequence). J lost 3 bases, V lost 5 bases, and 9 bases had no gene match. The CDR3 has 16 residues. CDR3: CASSEQLAEVYNEQFF. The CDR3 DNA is TGTGCCAGCAGTGAACAACTAGCGGAAGTCTACAATGAGCAGTTCTTC.

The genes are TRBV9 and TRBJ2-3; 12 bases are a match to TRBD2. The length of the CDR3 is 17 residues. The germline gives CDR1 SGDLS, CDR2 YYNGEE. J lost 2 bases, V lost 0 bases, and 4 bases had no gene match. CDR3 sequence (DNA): TGTGCCAGCAGCGTAGTAGGACTAGCGGGGCCCACAGATACGCAGTATTTT. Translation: CASSVVGLAGPTDTQYF. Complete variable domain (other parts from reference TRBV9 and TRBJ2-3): DSGVTQTPKHLITATGQRVTLRCSPRSGDLSVYWYQQSLDQGLQFLIQYYNGEERAKGNILERFSAQQFPDLHSELNLSSLELGDSALYFCASSVVGLAGPTDTQYFGPGTRLTVL.

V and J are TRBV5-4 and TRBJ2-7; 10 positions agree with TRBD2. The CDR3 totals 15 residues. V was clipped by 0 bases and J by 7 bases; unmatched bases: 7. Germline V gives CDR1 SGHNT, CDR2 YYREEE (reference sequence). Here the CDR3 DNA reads TGTGCCAGCAGCTTGGTCCTAGCGGGAGTAGAAGAGCAGTACTTC. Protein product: CASSLVLAGVEEQYF.

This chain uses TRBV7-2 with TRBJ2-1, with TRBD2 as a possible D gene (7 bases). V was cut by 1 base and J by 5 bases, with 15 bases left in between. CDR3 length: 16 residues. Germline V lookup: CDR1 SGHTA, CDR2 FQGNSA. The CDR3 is CASSLVVRGANNEQFF. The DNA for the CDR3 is TGTGCCAGCAGCTTAGTGGTCCGGGGGGCGAACAATGAGCAGTTCTTC.

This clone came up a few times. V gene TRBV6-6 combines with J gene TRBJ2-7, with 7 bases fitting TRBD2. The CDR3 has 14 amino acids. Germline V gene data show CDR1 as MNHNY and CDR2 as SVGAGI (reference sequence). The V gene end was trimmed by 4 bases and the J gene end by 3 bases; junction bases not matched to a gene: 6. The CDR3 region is CASSFGLVVYEQYF. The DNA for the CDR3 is TGTGCCAGCAGTTTTGGACTAGTAGTCTACGAGCAGTACTTC.

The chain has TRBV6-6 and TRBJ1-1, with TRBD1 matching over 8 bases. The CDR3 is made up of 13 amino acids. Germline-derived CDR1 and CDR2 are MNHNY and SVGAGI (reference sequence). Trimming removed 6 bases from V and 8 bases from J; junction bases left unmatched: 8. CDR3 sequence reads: CASSQWDRQEAFF. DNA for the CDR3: TGTGCCAGCAGCCAATGGGACAGGCAAGAAGCTTTCTTT.

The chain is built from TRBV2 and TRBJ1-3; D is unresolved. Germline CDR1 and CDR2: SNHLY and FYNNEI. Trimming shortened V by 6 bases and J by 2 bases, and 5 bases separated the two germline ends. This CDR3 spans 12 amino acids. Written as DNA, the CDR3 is TGTGCCAGCAGGAGAACTGGAAACACCATATATTTT. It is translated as CASRRTGNTIYF.

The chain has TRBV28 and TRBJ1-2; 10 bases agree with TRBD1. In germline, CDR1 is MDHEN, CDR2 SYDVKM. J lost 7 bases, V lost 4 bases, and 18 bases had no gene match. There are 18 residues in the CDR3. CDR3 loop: CASSSSLISGTGDGGYTF. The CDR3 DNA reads TGTGCCAGCAGTTCCTCATTAATTTCCGGGACAGGGGATGGTGGCTACACCTTC.

CDR3 nucleotide sequence: TGTGCCAGCAGCGTAGGTCAGCGGCCTCGGGACGAGCAGTACTTC. This gives the protein CASSVGQRPRDEQYF. The J gene is TRBJ2-7, the V gene TRBV9; TRBD2 might be the D (5 bases). This CDR3 comprises 15 residues. Trimming left V 0 bases short and J 5 bases short, with 15 bases between. Germline V gives CDR1 SGDLS, CDR2 YYNGEE.

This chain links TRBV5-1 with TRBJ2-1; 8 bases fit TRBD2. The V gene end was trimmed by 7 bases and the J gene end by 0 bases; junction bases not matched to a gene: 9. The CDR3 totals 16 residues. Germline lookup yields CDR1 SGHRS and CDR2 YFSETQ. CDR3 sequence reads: CASGRNSGTSYNEQFF. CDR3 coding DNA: TGCGCCAGCGGCCGAAATAGCGGGACCTCCTACAATGAGCAGTTCTTC.

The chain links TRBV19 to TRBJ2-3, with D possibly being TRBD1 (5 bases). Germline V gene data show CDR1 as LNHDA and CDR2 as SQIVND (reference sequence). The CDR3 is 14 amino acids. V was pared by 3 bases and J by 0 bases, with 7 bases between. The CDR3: CASSMTASTDTQYF. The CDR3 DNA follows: TGTGCCAGTAGTATGACAGCTAGCACAGATACGCAGTATTTT.

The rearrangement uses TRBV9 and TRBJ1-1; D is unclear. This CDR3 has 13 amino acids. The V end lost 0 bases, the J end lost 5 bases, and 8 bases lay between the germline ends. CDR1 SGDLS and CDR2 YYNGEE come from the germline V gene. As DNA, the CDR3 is TGTGCCAGCAGCGTAGCTACGGGGACTGAAGCTTTCTTT. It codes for CASSVATGTEAFF.

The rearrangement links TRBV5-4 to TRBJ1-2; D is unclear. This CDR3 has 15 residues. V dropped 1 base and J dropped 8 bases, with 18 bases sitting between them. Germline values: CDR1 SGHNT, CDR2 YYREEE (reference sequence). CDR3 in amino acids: CASSLNLVDGGGYTF. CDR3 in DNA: TGTGCCAGCAGCTTGAACCTGGTGGACGGAGGGGGCTACACCTTC.

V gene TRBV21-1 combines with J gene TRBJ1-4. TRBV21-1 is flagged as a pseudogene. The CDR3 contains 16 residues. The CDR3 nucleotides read TGTGCCAGCAGCACCCGAAGATGTAGCGGTAATGAAAAACTGTTTTTT. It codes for CASSTRRCSGNEKLFF.